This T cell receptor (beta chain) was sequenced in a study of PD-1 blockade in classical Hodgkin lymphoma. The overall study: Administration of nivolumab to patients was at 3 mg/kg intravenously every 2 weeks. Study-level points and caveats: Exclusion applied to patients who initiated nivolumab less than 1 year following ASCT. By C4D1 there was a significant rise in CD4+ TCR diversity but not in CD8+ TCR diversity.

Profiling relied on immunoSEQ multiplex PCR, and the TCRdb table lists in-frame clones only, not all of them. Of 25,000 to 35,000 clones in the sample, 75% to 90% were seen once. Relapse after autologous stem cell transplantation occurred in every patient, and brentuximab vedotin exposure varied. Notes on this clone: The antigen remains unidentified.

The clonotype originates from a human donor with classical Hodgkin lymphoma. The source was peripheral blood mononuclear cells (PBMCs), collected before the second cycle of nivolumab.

CDR3 loop: CAISAGTLAYEQYF. CDR3 nucleotides: TGTGCCATCAGCGCCGGGACATTAGCCTACGAGCAGTACTTC. This chain joins TRBV10-3 and TRBJ2-7, with D perhaps matching TRBD1 (6 bases). Germline CDR1 is ENHRY and CDR2 is SYGVKD. CDR3 length equals 14 residues. The V and J ends lost 6 bases and 2 bases respectively, with 14 bases between them.